The present entry profiles one T cell receptor beta chain with its context. These data are taken from a study of blood T cell repertoires in COVID-19. Study summary: Samples representing acute and convalescent COVID-19 were sourced from the United States, Italy and Spain. In each case, the material was cDNA or gDNA derived from T cells, B-cell-depleted T cells, or PBMCs.

The repertoire was sequenced with immunoSEQ multiplex PCR; TCRdb's copy has only in-frame clones and lacks some. The sample includes over 90,000 clones, less than 95% of them seen just once. Looked up from germline, CDR1 is SGHNT and CDR2 is YYREEE (reference sequence). This CDR3 spans 15 amino acids. V was trimmed by 2 bases and J by 4 bases, leaving 15 bases between them. This sequence originates from a man over 45 with acute or convalescent COVID-19. Source material: peripheral blood. The V and J genes are TRBV5-4 and TRBJ1-1; D uncertain. CDR3 amino acids: CASSLTLTGSTEAFF. CDR3 DNA sequence: TGTGCCAGCAGCTTAACGTTGACTGGATCCACTGAAGCTTTCTTT.